The TCR beta chain described here comes from a study of cytomegalovirus exposure and HLA in healthy donors. General study results and limits: Donors belonging to an Asian-associated ancestry cluster reportedly showed fewer N-insertions in productive TCRs than the approximately 680-donor mean, according to what a later analysis found. Most CMV-associated TCR beta chains were later found to appear HLA-restricted. In an earlier analysis, about 87% or about 30%: the productive usage of most TCR beta V segments.

While unrecorded immune exposures were likely, the donors were nominally healthy when sampled. In regard to this clone: Its antigen remains unknown.

The PCR contained 60 Vbeta and 13 Jbeta primers. Using immunoSEQ multiplex PCR, the repertoire was profiled, and TCRdb retains in-frame clones only, with some absent. The sample lists about 120,000 clones; 70% to 80% were seen once. The origin of this receptor is a woman younger than 30 in good health and CMV-seronegative. The sample comprised PBMCs.

CDR3 region: CAWRGLAGTYNEQFF. The DNA for the CDR3 is TGTGCCTGGAGGGGGCTAGCGGGGACCTACAATGAGCAGTTCTTC. The chain uses TRBV30 and TRBJ2-1; 9 bases map to TRBD2. Trimming removed 3 bases from V and 2 bases from J; junction bases left unmatched: 5. The CDR3 loop spans 15 amino acids. CDR1 GTSNPN and CDR2 SVGIG come from the germline V gene (reference sequence).